These T cell receptor beta chains were read from a single sample in a study of beta chain features in type 1 diabetes. The assay was immunoSEQ multiplex PCR, and TCRdb's table has in-frame clones only and misses some. There are approximately 60,000 clones in the sample; around three fifths occur only once, and roughly 2% lies in the top ten. The specimen was Tregs from blood. These receptors were collected from a woman in her late teens or twenties in good health. CDR3s include the opening cysteine and the closing phenylalanine or tryptophan. D genes are given only for firm matches. Rows may omit the clone size; those that give it use once, few, many or a size class.

D gene	J gene	clone size	V gene	CDR3 protein	CDR3 DNA
.	TRBJ2-7	.	TRBV7-6	CASSLAPGEDYEQYF	TGTGCCAGCAGCTTAGCCCCGGGAGAGGACTACGAGCAGTACTTC
TRBD2	TRBJ2-5	.	TRBV5-6	CASSPRLAGETQYF	TGTGCCAGCAGCCCGAGGCTAGCGGGAGAGACCCAGTACTTC
TRBD1	TRBJ1-4	once	TRBV6-1	CASNPQGIYEKLFF	TGTGCCAGCAATCCACAGGGGATTTATGAAAAACTGTTTTTT
.	TRBJ1-1	few	TRBV7-3	CASSLSGNTEAFF	TGTGCCAGCAGCTTATCAGGGAACACTGAAGCTTTCTTT
TRBD1	TRBJ1-1	.	TRBV2	CAGDRGGTEAFF	TGTGCCGGTGACAGGGGTGGGACTGAAGCTTTCTTT
TRBD2	TRBJ2-7	.	TRBV7-9	CASSSSGGVEQYF	TGTGCCAGCAGCTCTAGCGGGGGAGTCGAGCAGTACTTC
TRBD1	TRBJ2-4	.	TRBV6-5	CASRSQGGPNIQYF	TGTGCCAGCAGATCACAGGGGGGACCAAACATTCAGTACTTC
.	TRBJ2-3	.	TRBV25-1	CASSESSSTDTQYF	TGTGCCAGCAGTGAATCAAGCTCCACAGATACGCAGTATTTT
TRBD2	TRBJ2-1	.	TRBV2	CASSDQGGSSYEQFF	TGTGCCAGCAGTGATCAGGGCGGGAGTTCTTATGAGCAGTTCTTC
.	TRBJ2-2	.	TRBV6-1	CASSSDYTGELFF	TGTGCCAGCAGCTCAGACTACACCGGGGAGCTGTTTTTT
.	TRBJ2-7	.	TRBV30	CAWGLGAGSSYEQYF	TGTGCCTGGGGTCTGGGCGCAGGAAGCTCCTACGAGCAGTACTTC
.	TRBJ1-1	.	TRBV10-3	CATYSSLNTEAFF	TGTGCCACCTACTCTTCCTTGAACACTGAAGCTTTCTTT
.	TRBJ1-2	once	TRBV5-1	CASSYETGTGYGYTF	TGCGCCAGCAGCTACGAGACAGGAACGGGCTATGGCTACACCTTC
.	TRBJ1-5	few	TRBV2	CASSLQGFSNQPQHF	TGTGCCAGCAGTTTACAGGGTTTTAGCAATCAGCCCCAGCATTTT
.	TRBJ2-1	few	TRBV29-1	CSAFYNEQFF	TGCAGCGCATTTTACAATGAGCAGTTCTTC
TRBD1	TRBJ1-6	.	TRBV5-1	CASSLGTSGQGSAPLHF	TGCGCCAGCAGCTTGGGGACCTCGGGACAGGGATCAGCACCCCTCCACTTT
TRBD2	TRBJ2-1	few	TRBV7-2	CASSWGGRGPYNEQFF	TGTGCCAGCAGCTGGGGGGGGAGGGGACCTTACAATGAGCAGTTCTTC
TRBD2	TRBJ2-5	.	TRBV4-2	CASSQGRGGRQTQYF	TGTGCCAGCAGCCAAGGAAGAGGCGGGAGGCAGACCCAGTACTTC
.	TRBJ1-2	.	TRBV27	CASSFTTGGNYGYTF	TGTGCCAGCAGTTTTACGACAGGTGGCAACTATGGCTACACCTTC
TRBD1	TRBJ1-2	.	TRBV6-6	CASSYVGQPYGYTF	TGTGCCAGCAGTTACGTGGGACAGCCCTATGGCTACACCTTC
.	TRBJ2-7	few	TRBV7-9	CASSHFIEQYF	TGTGCCAGCAGCCACTTCATCGAGCAGTACTTC
.	TRBJ2-3	.	TRBV4-3	CASSQEGHLDTQYF	TGCGCCAGCAGCCAAGAGGGACATTTGGATACGCAGTATTTT
.	TRBJ2-7	.	TRBV7-3	CASSLTQGGEQYF	TGTGCCAGCAGCTTAACTCAGGGTGGCGAGCAGTACTTC
.	TRBJ1-1	.	TRBV5-1	CASSGPGRETEAFF	TGCGCCAGCAGCGGCCCAGGGCGCGAGACTGAAGCTTTCTTT
.	TRBJ1-1	few	TRBV2	CASSGGGIGTEAFF	TGTGCCAGCAGTGGGGGGGGGATTGGGACTGAAGCTTTCTTT
TRBD2	TRBJ2-1	.	TRBV18	CASSYSAGGGYNEQFF	TGTGCCAGCTCATACTCAGCGGGAGGCGGTTACAATGAGCAGTTCTTC
.	TRBJ2-1	few	TRBV4-3	CASSQGEFYNEQFF	TGCGCCAGCAGCCAAGGGGAGTTCTACAATGAGCAGTTCTTC
.	TRBJ2-4	.	TRBV4-1	CASSQQVMGNIQYF	TGCGCCAGCAGCCAGCAGGTTATGGGAAACATTCAGTACTTC
TRBD1	TRBJ1-1	.	TRBV5-4	CASSWGGQGDTEAFF	TGTGCCAGCAGCTGGGGGGGACAGGGAGACACTGAAGCTTTCTTT
TRBD1	TRBJ2-3	.	TRBV5-1	CASSLAGKGGADTQYF	TGCGCCAGCAGCTTGGCCGGGAAAGGGGGCGCGGATACGCAGTATTTT
.	TRBJ1-1	few	TRBV5-4	CASSFGTQGYTEAFF	TGTGCCAGCAGCTTCGGGACCCAGGGGTACACGGAAGCTTTCTTT
.	TRBJ1-3	.	TRBV6-5	CASKRQAPSGNTIYF	TGTGCCAGCAAACGACAGGCCCCCTCTGGAAACACCATATATTTT
.	TRBJ2-2	.	TRBV7-9	CASSLGARSLNTGELFF	TGTGCCAGCAGCTTAGGAGCTAGAAGCCTTAACACCGGGGAGCTGTTTTTT
TRBD2	TRBJ2-1	.	TRBV9	CASSGTSGRGGYNEQFF	TGTGCCAGCAGCGGGACTAGCGGGAGGGGAGGCTACAATGAGCAGTTCTTC
.	TRBJ1-4	few	TRBV6-1	CASSPDGGEKLFF	TGTGCCAGCAGTCCGGACGGGGGGGAAAAACTGTTTTTT
.	TRBJ1-2	.	TRBV28	CASSSGYFVYGYTF	TGTGCCAGCAGTTCAGGGTATTTCGTCTATGGCTACACCTTC
.	TRBJ1-1	few	TRBV11-2	CASSLQGRGTEAFF	TGTGCCAGCAGCTTACAGGGGAGAGGCACTGAAGCTTTCTTT
.	TRBJ2-7	.	TRBV15	CATSRDRGREQYF	TGTGCCACCAGCAGAGATCGAGGTCGTGAGCAGTACTTC
TRBD1	TRBJ2-7	.	TRBV6-5	CASSTIGQVYEQYF	TGTGCCAGCAGTACGATCGGACAGGTCTACGAGCAGTACTTC
.	TRBJ1-2	once	TRBV5-8	CASSLAGSANYGYTF	TGTGCCAGCAGCTTGGCAGGGTCAGCTAACTATGGCTACACCTTC
TRBD1	TRBJ1-5	.	TRBV7-9	CASSTDRGNQPQHF	TGTGCCAGCAGCACGGACAGGGGGAATCAGCCCCAGCATTTT
TRBD1	TRBJ2-7	.	TRBV19	CASSVGQGFIYEQYF	TGTGCCAGTAGTGTCGGACAGGGATTTATATACGAGCAGTACTTC
.	TRBJ2-3	.	TRBV5-4	CASSLEAGDTQYF	TGTGCCAGCAGCTTGGAGGCGGGAGATACGCAGTATTTT
TRBD2	TRBJ2-7	.	TRBV5-1	CASSLGSGLAGLSYEQYF	TGCGCCAGCAGCTTGGGCTCGGGACTAGCGGGACTCTCCTACGAGCAGTACTTC
TRBD1	TRBJ1-5	few	TRBV19	CASADRDNQPQHF	TGTGCCAGTGCGGACAGGGACAATCAGCCCCAGCATTTT
.	TRBJ1-1	few	TRBV7-9	CASTLGTEAFF	TGTGCCAGCACCCTAGGTACTGAAGCTTTCTTT
.	TRBJ1-1	.	TRBV5-1	CASCLGQPNTEAFF	TGCGCCAGTTGCCTCGGACAGCCGAACACTGAAGCTTTCTTT
TRBD2	TRBJ2-1	few	TRBV28	CASSPSGRGYNEQFF	TGTGCCAGCAGTCCAAGCGGGAGGGGGTACAATGAGCAGTTCTTC
.	TRBJ2-3	.	TRBV29-1	CSVLGGRSTDTQYF	TGCAGCGTCCTCGGGGGACGGAGCACAGATACGCAGTATTTT